This TCR beta chain was sequenced for a study of shared clonotypes between healthy human individuals. Study as a whole: CD8 memory received one plate per donor, CD8 naive two, CD4 memory three and CD4 naive three. Study-level findings and limits: The study found about 5% of naive CD4 clonotypes shared across a handful of donors. On the whole, naive subsets had larger estimated richness than memory subsets had.

Details on this clone: Its antigen is still unknown.

Libraries were prepared by immunoSEQ multiplex PCR; TCRdb keeps only in-frame clonotypes and omits some of them. The sample lists over a million clones, roughly 96% occurring once. Those who donated, Caucasian adults without exception, all lived in Nashville, Tennessee. The CDR3 consists of 16 residues. Trimming stripped 2 bases from V and 0 bases from J, with 11 bases between. The germline CDR1 and CDR2 sequences are KGHSH and LQKENI. Material for sequencing was naive CD4+ T cells sorted from blood. Described subset: CD45RA+ positively selected. V is TRBV18 and J is TRBJ2-1; no clear D. The receptor was derived from a man aged 25 to 40 in good health. The CDR3 is CASSPTRARSYNEQFF. CDR3 nucleotides: TGTGCCAGCTCACCAACTCGAGCTCGCTCCTACAATGAGCAGTTCTTC. Full variable domain (rest looked up from reference TRBV18 and TRBJ2-1): NAGVMQNPRHLVRRRGQEARLRCSPMKGHSHVYWYRQLPEEGLKFMVYLQKENIIDESGMPKERFSAEFPKEGPSILRIQQVVRGDSAAYFCASSPTRARSYNEQFFGPGTRLTVL.